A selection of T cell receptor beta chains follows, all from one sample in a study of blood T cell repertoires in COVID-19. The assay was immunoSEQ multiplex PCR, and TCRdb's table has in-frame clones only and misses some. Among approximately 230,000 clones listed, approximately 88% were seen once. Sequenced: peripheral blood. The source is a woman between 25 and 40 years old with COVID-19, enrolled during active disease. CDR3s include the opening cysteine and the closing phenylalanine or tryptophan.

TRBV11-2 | CASSHETQSHQREQYF
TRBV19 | CASSIVTGNTEAFF
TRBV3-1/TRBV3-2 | CASRRGGNTGELFF
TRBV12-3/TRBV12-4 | CASSLPRPGELFF
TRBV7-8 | CASSSLSDPTTGELFF
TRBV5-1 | CASSFGWWRSGGVQETQYF
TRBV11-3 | CASSSFVVFGGSSETQYF
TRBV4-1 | CASSPRDRVTGANVLTF
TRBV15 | CATSSDQGSVEKLFF
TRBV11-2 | CASSFGRGGEKLFF
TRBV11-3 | CASSTRTGGETDTQYF
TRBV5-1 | CASSLGKRAGELFF
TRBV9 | CASSFPPGSGGRNEQFF
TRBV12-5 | CASGLGTSGRAMDIQYF
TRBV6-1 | CASSETGGRGTDTQYF
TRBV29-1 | CSVGSGNSEQFF
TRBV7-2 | CASSFGAGNTIYF
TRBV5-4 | CASSTPAWSGGYTF
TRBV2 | CASSEAKTGGYRDSYNEQFF
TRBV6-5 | CASSYFKQDSNQPQHF
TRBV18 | CASSPLAGGIYNEQFF
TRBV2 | CASSIQGASYNEQFF
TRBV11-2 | CASSSPRSPTNEKLFF
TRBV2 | CASSEGQVLYEQYF
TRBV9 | CASSGTGRREQFF
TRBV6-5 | CASRSGGRAKNIQYF
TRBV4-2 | CASSPRQGVDTGELFF
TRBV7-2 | CASSLGGSGNTIYF